This TCR beta chain was profiled in a study of molecular identifiers for immune sequencing clone quantification (dated by TCRdb to 2016 to 2019). A note on the overall study: For a replicate experiment, RNA from roughly 21,000 or 96,000 naive CD8 T cells was divided into five aliquots, of which four were sequenced. CD8 T cells were used in a methods study to benchmark molecular-identifier clustering-based TCR repertoire sequencing (MIDCIRS) and TCR RNA copy counting.

Libraries of naive CD8 T cells were built from anywhere between about 17,000 and 1,000,000 sorted cells, with 10%, 30% or 50% of the purified RNA used. Naive CD8 T cells were FACS-sorted as CD8+CD4-CCR7+CD45RA+ on a BD FACSAria II into RLT Plus buffer. Approximately eleven TCR copies' worth of Jurkat RNA were spiked into roughly 17,000-1,100,000 naive CD8 T cell samples to test detection sensitivity. CD8 T cells were enriched with RosetteSep CD8+ T Cell Enrichment Cocktail and Ficoll-Paque, followed by ACK red cell lysis. The method behind the library was PCR. Sequencing was carried out with an Illumina HiSeq 4000. Bulk TCR libraries were made following a previously described method, with the TCR primers given in Table S5. Purification of total RNA was performed with the Qiagen AllPrep DNA/RNA kit. Before any analysis, reads coming from multiple sequencing runs of the same library were combined into one pool. The paper's processing steps were these. Only reads with exact TCR constant sequence were kept, trimmed to 150 nt, and grouped by their 12-nt molecular barcodes. Within each barcode group, reads were sub-clustered at a 15% Levenshtein threshold, and quality-weighted consensus sequences were built per RNA molecule. Non-functional sequences were excluded, and lower-count sequences lying one edit away from another sequence were also excluded. Barcode sub-clusters with fewer than 20% of the maximum read count were removed, based on fitting two negative binomial distributions. TCRdb reran the public reads through fastp at Q25 and MiXCR, keeping productive beta chains. CDR3 protein sequences are deduplicated, and each keeps its most common genes and DNA. These V and J calls originate from TCRdb's pipeline instead of the authors' own analysis. Within this sample are 63,000 or so distinct CDR3 sequences, with over 15% of them counted one time only. Under 1.5% of the sample comes from the top ten.

In its sample, this clonotype was seen many times. Its antigen is not yet known. No base-level quality is on record; no much larger clone is a single base apart. The CDR3 measures 12 amino acids from cysteine to phenylalanine. The entry retains the CDR3 DNA only, 36 bases that are in frame from base 1. The germline V gene (reference sequence) supplies CDR1 SEHNR and CDR2 FQNEAQ. The junction shows trimming of 3 bases on V and 7 bases on J, plus 10 bases between the germline ends. Study-level results and caveats: In CMV-specific effector cells, over 99% of molecules were held by clones above 20 RNA copies, whereas under 1% of molecules were held by such clones in naive cells. Even against a background of about 960,000 naive CD8 T cells, spiked-in Jurkat TCR RNA amounting to a single cell's worth was reported to be detectable. The sizes of highly expanded clones could end up underestimated when identical TCR molecules share a barcode. The naive libraries included spiked-in Jurkat TCR RNA (fewer than 11 copies' worth), and this Jurkat TCR RNA is not part of the donor repertoire. Without barcode sub-clustering, chimeric consensus sequences inflated TCR diversity; chimeras reached as high as 47%. Modeling estimated 3 to 3.5 recovered TCR RNA copies per cell, compared with about ten by digital PCR, which implies 30% to 35% capture efficiency.

Sequencing used naive CD8+ T cells from blood, with Jurkat cell RNA spiked in. The cell subset or site label, as the study defines it: FACS-sorted CD8+CD4-CCR7+CD45RA+ naive T cells. This sequence originates from a human donor in good health. Some libraries in this study had Jurkat cell RNA spiked in. The chain is made from TRBV7-9 and TRBJ2-7, with the D gene not confidently named. The DNA sequence is as follows: TGTGCCAGCAGCTTGACGAGTTGGGAGCAGTACTTC. It translates to CASSLTSWEQYF.